The 5 T cell receptor beta chains in this list originate from one sample, sequenced in a study of technical replicates of blood from a handful of donors. Method: immunoSEQ multiplex PCR; TCRdb's copy keeps in-frame clones and lacks some. The sample consists of some 79,000 clones, approximately 94% of them appearing once. The sample was T cells isolated from PBMCs. The receptors derive from a human donor in good health.

The genes are TRBV7-9 and TRBJ1-3, with D possibly being TRBD1 (5 bases). This CDR3 is built from 14 residues. Germline values: CDR1 SEHNR, CDR2 FQNEAQ (reference sequence). Trimming removed 1 base from V and 8 bases from J, with 12 bases in between. CDR3 DNA sequence: TGTGCCAGCAGCTTAGTGCGCTCGGGGGACACCATATATTTT. Translation: CASSLVRSGDTIYF.

This chain links TRBV6-5 with TRBJ2-7; the D is unclear. The V end was cut by 6 bases, the J end by 3 bases, with 6 bases between. Germline values: CDR1 MNHEY, CDR2 SVGAGI. CDR3 size: 11 residues. CDR3 region: CASSFFYEQYF. CDR3 sequence (DNA): TGTGCCAGCAGCTTTTTCTACGAGCAGTACTTC.

This chain uses TRBV7-6 with TRBJ1-2; TRBD1 matches 9 bases. V shed 1 base, J shed 8 bases, and the junction held 8 bases outside the gene matches. The CDR3 covers 15 residues. Germline V gives CDR1 SGHVS, CDR2 FNYEAQ. This chain's CDR3 is CASSLDSGTGPGYTF. In DNA form, the CDR3 reads TGTGCCAGCAGCTTAGACTCCGGGACAGGGCCCGGCTACACCTTC.

J is TRBJ2-7 and V is TRBV28, with 7 bases identical to TRBD1. The CDR3 spans 17 residues. Looked up from germline, CDR1 is MDHEN and CDR2 is SYDVKM. With 2 bases clipped from V and 1 base from J, the junction kept 11 bases outside the gene matches. The CDR3 is CASSLQGDTLASYEQYF. As DNA, the CDR3 is TGTGCCAGCAGTTTACAGGGGGATACCTTAGCTTCCTACGAGCAGTACTTC.

The rearrangement links TRBV27 to TRBJ2-5; D may be TRBD2 (5 bases). This CDR3 contains 14 residues. V was cut by 2 bases and J by 3 bases, with 10 bases left in between. Germline assignment: CDR1 MNHEY and CDR2 SMNVEV (reference sequence). CDR3 protein: CASSLVGLKETQYF. The CDR3 coding sequence is TGTGCCAGCAGTTTAGTAGGACTGAAAGAGACCCAGTACTTC.